This TCR beta chain was sequenced in a study of T-cell memory formation after mild COVID-19. Study-level background: TCR clusters were mostly confined to one donor each. Study results and caveats: In second-wave clones peaking day 37, SARS-CoV-2 specificity remained unconfirmed.

Comment on this clonotype: What it recognizes is unknown.

TCRdb called the 5' RACE reads again in MiXCR, with one record for every CDR3 protein. The data show about 250,000 distinct CDR3 sequences, roughly 17% seen once. The V and J ends lost 4 bases and 4 bases respectively, with 17 bases between them. Per the germline V gene, CDR1 is SGHNT and CDR2 is YYREEE (reference sequence). This CDR3 contains 15 residues. The chain has TRBV5-4 and TRBJ1-1; possibly TRBD1 for D (5 bases). This receptor was identified in a young man who had mild COVID-19 (a few samples of this study predate the infection). Cell type and time point are not known. Sequencing was performed on PBMCs or a T cell subset sorted from them (not recorded which). For the CDR3, the DNA is TGTGCCAGCAGCCCGGCACTCCCGACAGCCACTGAAGCTTTCTTT. Its translation: CASSPALPTATEAFF.